The clone carrying this T cell receptor beta chain was detected once. The data belong to a study of blood T cell repertoires in COVID-19. Turning to the study itself: PBMCs, B-cell-depleted T cells, or T cells provided the cDNA or gDNA that made up the material.

This CDR3 is 16 amino acids long. Germline assignment: CDR1 MGHRA and CDR2 YSYEKL. V lost 0 bases and J 0 bases, leaving 9 bases between the germline ends. Source study methods: Reference gene primers were amplified, and this amplification served to estimate nucleated cell counts. Generated by immunoSEQ multiplex PCR, the TCRdb table keeps only in-frame clones and is missing some. V, J and clone size are those of that table, while D and trimming were read from the DNA. The table includes 400,000 to 500,000 clones, around 86% detected once. Sequencing was done on a sample of peripheral blood. This TCR was recovered from a woman aged 25 to 39 with active or convalescent COVID-19. The gene calls are TRBV4-1 and TRBJ1-3, with D uncertain. The chain's CDR3 is CASSQDPGLSGNTIYF. The CDR3 DNA follows: TGCGCCAGCAGCCAAGATCCTGGGCTCTCTGGAAACACCATATATTTT.